This T cell receptor beta chain derives from a study of yellow fever vaccine responses in identical twins. TCRdb reprocessed the RT-PCR reads via MiXCR and lists one record per CDR3 protein. This table holds 30,000 to 40,000 distinct CDR3 sequences, more than 50% found once. Regarding this clonotype: Its antigen remains unknown.

Whole-study findings and limits: Twins reportedly had a vaccine T cell response that seemed partly convergent, partly personalized.

The V gene's germline CDR1 is SEHNR and CDR2 FQNEAQ (reference sequence). Trimming took off 2 bases at V and 5 bases at J, with 4 bases between the two ends. The CDR3 sequence is 12 residues long. The chain has TRBV7-9 and TRBJ2-1; no clear D gene. The source of this sequence is a woman between 18 and 29 years old who received the yellow fever vaccine. The specimen comprised T cells from blood (PBMCs), unsorted or a sorted subset (not recorded which), sampled before or after yellow fever vaccination (not recorded which). Written as DNA, the CDR3 is TGTGCCAGCAGCTTACGAGACAATGAGCAGTTCTTC. It specifies CASSLRDNEQFF.